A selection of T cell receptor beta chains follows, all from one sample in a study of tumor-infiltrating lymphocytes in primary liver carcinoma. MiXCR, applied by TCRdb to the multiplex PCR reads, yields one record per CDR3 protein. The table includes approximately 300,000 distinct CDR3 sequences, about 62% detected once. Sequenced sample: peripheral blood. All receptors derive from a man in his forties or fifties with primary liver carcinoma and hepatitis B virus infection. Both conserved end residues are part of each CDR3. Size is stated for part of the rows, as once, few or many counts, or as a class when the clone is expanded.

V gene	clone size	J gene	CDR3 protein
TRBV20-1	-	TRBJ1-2	CSEEPQGNYGYTF
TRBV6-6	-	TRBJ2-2	CASNYRGTGEPVF
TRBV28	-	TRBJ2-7	CASSLLGTALNEQYF
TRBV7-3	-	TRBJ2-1	CASSLSVLASNEQFF
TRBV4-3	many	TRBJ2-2	CASSPHVAGGGGELFF
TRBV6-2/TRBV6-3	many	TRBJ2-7	CASRPTAEISYEQYF
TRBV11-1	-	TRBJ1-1	CASNPDRGGTEAFF
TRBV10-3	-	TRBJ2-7	CAIRRETYGQYF
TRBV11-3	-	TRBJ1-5	CTSNSDLGVAQPQHF
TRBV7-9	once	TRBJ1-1	CASSVGQGADEAFF
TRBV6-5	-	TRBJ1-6	CVNSPQGNNSPLHF
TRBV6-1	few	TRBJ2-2	CASTLSKPGFHTGELFF
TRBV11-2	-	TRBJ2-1	CASSLRGGGRPSHEQFF
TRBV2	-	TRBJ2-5	CASSPGGGRFETQYF
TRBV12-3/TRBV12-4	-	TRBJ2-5	CASISDYQETQYF
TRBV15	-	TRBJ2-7	CATSGLRTSLGSEQYF
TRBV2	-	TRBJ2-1	CGSSRTSGRDDEQFF
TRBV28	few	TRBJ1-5	CASQPFAGARNQPQHF
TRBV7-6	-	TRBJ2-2	CASSLGRTGELFF
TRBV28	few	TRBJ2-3	CASSLRTSGVSGDTQYF
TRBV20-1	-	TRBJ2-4	CSARQALPGLDIQYF
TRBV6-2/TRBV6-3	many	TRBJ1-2	CASSPGQRGYTF
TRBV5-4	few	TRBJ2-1	CASSPVAPYGEQFF
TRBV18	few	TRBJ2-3	CASSPDMSSADTQYF
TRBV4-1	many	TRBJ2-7	CASSQVSDSLYEQYF
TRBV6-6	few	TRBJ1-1	CASSLPPGDQAFF
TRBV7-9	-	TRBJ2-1	CASSSRPVLIYNEQFF
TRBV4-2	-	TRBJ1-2	CASSLEVRALYGYTF
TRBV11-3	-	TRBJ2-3	CASSLSRLSIDTQYF
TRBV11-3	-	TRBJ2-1	CASRPGTGDYSEQFF
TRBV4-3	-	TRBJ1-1	CASSPWTGGGTEVFF
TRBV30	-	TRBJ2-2	CALGLAGVLTRELFF
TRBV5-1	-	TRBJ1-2	CASSLERVTEDGYTF